This T cell receptor beta chain is drawn from a study of cytomegalovirus exposure and HLA in healthy donors. Study-wide results and limits: Certain sequence variants were highly shared and formed a cluster, and this cluster was likely a sequencing artifact. TCR association rates varied by HLA locus in a later analysis, with DRB1 highest and HLA-C lowest.

The PCR ran on 60 Vbeta and 13 Jbeta primers. Clones were sequenced by immunoSEQ multiplex PCR, and TCRdb holds only the in-frame ones, with some missing. In the table there are more than 150,000 clones, around three quarters of which are singletons. With respect to this clone: As yet, its antigen is unknown.

The sequence was collected from a man aged 40-49 years in good health and CMV-seronegative. Sequencing used PBMCs.

CDR3 protein: CSVEGQGAKNTEAFF. The CDR3 DNA is TGCAGCGTTGAAGGACAGGGGGCGAAGAACACTGAAGCTTTCTTT. This chain uses TRBV29-1 with TRBJ1-1, with 10 bases identical to TRBD1. J was trimmed by 1 base and V by 1 base; bases with no gene match: 3. The CDR3 runs to 15 residues. CDR1 is SQVTM, CDR2 ANQGSEA, per germline.